The T cell receptor (beta chain) under discussion was sequenced for a study of blood T cell repertoires in COVID-19. Germline assignment: CDR1 LGHNA and CDR2 YNFKEQ. V was shortened by 0 bases and J by 8 bases, with 10 bases between the two germline ends. The CDR3 is 13 amino acids. The repertoire was sequenced with immunoSEQ multiplex PCR; TCRdb's copy has only in-frame clones and lacks some. The repertoire holds about 16,000 clones, with roughly three quarters as singletons. The V call is TRBV4-2, the J call TRBJ1-2; D might be TRBD1 (5 bases). Sequenced sample: peripheral blood. The clonotype comes from a man aged 60 to 75 with acute or convalescent COVID-19. The CDR3 DNA follows: TGTGCCAGCAGCCAAGAGGCAGGGAAAGGCTACACCTTC. Encoded protein: CASSQEAGKGYTF.